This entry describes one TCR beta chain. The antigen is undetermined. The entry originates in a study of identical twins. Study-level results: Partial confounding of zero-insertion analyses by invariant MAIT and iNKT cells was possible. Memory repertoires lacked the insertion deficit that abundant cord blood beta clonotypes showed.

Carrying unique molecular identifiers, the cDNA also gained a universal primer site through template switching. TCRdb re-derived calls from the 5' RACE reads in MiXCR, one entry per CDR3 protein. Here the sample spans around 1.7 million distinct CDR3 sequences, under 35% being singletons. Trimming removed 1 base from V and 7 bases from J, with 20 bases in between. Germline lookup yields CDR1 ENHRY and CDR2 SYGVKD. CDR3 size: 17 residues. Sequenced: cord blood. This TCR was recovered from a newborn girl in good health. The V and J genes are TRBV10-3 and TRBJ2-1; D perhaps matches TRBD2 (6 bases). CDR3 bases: TGTGCCATCAGTGAGTTGAGGCGGCGGGGTGTCCCAAATGAGCAGTTCTTC. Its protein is CAISELRRRGVPNEQFF.